The T cell receptor beta chain described here comes from a study of PD-1 blockade in classical Hodgkin lymphoma (dated by TCRdb to 2018 to 2021). For context, the study as a whole: Nivolumab dosing was 3 mg/kg intravenously every 2 weeks, continuing until either disease progression or unacceptable toxicity. The study used TCR beta sequencing and CyTOF to define a peripheral blood immune signature of response to PD-1 blockade in classical Hodgkin lymphoma.

Here is what the overall study found, with its caveats: The study was limited to a single clinical trial cohort, and causes of repertoire differences, possibly disease activity or prior therapy, remained undefined. Lower diversity was observed in patients in whom nivolumab was started less than 1 year after ASCT, and these patients were excluded from later analyses so that confounding by immune reconstitution would be avoided. Baseline TCR diversity was reported to be lower in newly diagnosed patients than in healthy donors, and even lower in relapsed/refractory patients. By C4D1, a significant rise was seen in CD4+ TCR diversity but not in CD8+ TCR diversity (p=0.0027 vs p=0.16), and the rise was most apparent among complete responders (p=0.02). Trial patients achieving complete response had baseline diversity similar to newly diagnosed patients, whereas partial responders and progressors had significantly lower diversity.

Reading the label with the study, this specimen's time point is: cycle 2 day 1 (C2D1) of nivolumab. Every trial patient had relapsed after autologous stem cell transplantation, and cohorts A, B and C differed in prior brentuximab vedotin exposure. The trial cohort comprised some 60 patients with relapsed/refractory classical Hodgkin lymphoma whose best overall responses were complete response, partial response or progressive disease. Single-agent nivolumab was administered to trial patients in the multi-cohort phase II CheckMate 205 trial. An independent review committee assessed best overall response by applying the 2007 International Working Group response criteria. PBMCs from the trial were collected at three points: immediately before nivolumab initiation (C1D1), and during therapy at cycle 2 day 1 and cycle 4 day 1. Peripheral blood was collected in 8 mL Vacutainer Cell Preparation Tubes, from which PBMCs were isolated by centrifugation and then cryopreserved.

This clone came up a few times. The antigen it binds to is not known. Qualities for individual bases were not recorded, and no much larger clone is one base off. Genomic DNA was isolated using the Qiagen DNeasy kit from unsorted PBMCs as well as from negatively selected CD4+ and CD8+ fractions. TCR beta CDR3 regions were amplified by immunoSEQ multiplex PCR using primers annealing to V and J segments. A synthetic immune receptor repertoire was used to minimize amplification bias, and any residual bias was removed computationally once sequencing was done. The original pipeline was this. Repertoire diversity was quantified as the Shannon entropy index using custom Python scripts. Unsorted, CD4+ and CD8+ repertoires were examined separately, except in combined analyses, for which CD4+ and CD8+ sequences were merged in silico. Clonal expansion was defined as at least a 2-fold frequency increase after treatment relative to C1D1, with a pseudocount of 0.5 for undetected baseline clones. Clones with 0 or 1 copy at C1D1 were classified as singleton clones, and clones with 2 or more copies were classified as non-singleton clones. Clones expanded in unsorted samples were annotated as CD4+, CD8+ or unknown by matching protein sequences in sorted samples from the same patient. Wilcoxon tests on paired samples were used to test changes in diversity from C1D1 to C4D1. This immuneACCESS table, as held by TCRdb, lists in-frame sequences with V and J called but not all clones. Of the missing ones, under half trace to an unresolved V gene in checked studies; the others have no known cause. Clone size and V and J calls were adopted from that table, with D and trimming inferred from the DNA. The sample records more than 25,000 clones, about two thirds of which are singletons. The top ten clonotypes cover 3.5% to 4% of the sample.

Specimen: peripheral blood mononuclear cells (PBMCs), collected before the second cycle of nivolumab. The TCR was taken from a human donor with classical Hodgkin lymphoma.

The sequenced DNA: TGCAGCGTTCCGAGGGGAGGGCACTATGGCTACACCTTC. This yields the protein CSVPRGGHYGYTF. The rearranged segments are TRBV29-1 and TRBJ1-2; TRBD1 is perhaps the D gene, given 5 matching bases. Inclusive of the bounding cysteine and phenylalanine, the CDR3 is 13 residues long. Only the CDR3 DNA stays, 39 bases, in frame from base 1. The V end loses 5 bases and the J end loses 3 bases, and a stretch of 13 bases separates them. The germline V gene yields SQVTM for CDR1 and ANQGSEA for CDR2.